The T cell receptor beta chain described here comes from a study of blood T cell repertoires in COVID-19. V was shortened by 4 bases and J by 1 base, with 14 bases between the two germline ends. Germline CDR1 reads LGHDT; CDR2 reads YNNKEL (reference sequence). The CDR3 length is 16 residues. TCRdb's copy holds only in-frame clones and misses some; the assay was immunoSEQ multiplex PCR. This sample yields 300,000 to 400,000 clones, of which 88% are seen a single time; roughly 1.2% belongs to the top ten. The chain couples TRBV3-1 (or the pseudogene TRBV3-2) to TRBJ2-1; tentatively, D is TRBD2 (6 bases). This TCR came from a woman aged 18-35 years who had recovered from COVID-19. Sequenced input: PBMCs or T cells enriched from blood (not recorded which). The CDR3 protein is CASSPRASGSYNEQFF. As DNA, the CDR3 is TGTGCCAGCAGCCCAAGGGCAAGCGGGTCCTACAATGAGCAGTTCTTC.